A selection of T cell receptor beta chains follows, all from one sample in a study of CD8 T cells in Susac syndrome. Each CDR3 protein gets one entry after TCRdb re-called the immunoSEQ multiplex PCR reads with MiXCR. This table holds around 230,000 distinct CDR3 sequences, around 96% found once. The source material was CD4+ T cells from PBMCs. The receptors originated from a human donor with Susac syndrome. The conserved cysteine and the conserved F or W are not part of the CDR3 here. Each record gives: clone size, J gene, V gene, CDR3 length, CDR3 protein. Rows may omit the clone size; those that give it use once, few, many or a size class.

size: -
J: TRBJ2-3
V: TRBV24-1
length: 12
CDR3: ATSQAGVPDTQY

size: -
J: TRBJ2-7
V: TRBV29-1
length: 11
CDR3: SVANRATYEQY

size: -
J: TRBJ2-3
V: TRBV5-4
length: 13
CDR3: ASSLKTSASDTQY

size: -
J: TRBJ1-4
V: TRBV28
length: 14
CDR3: ASSTRPGRGDEKLF

size: -
J: TRBJ2-1
V: TRBV4-2
length: 14
CDR3: ASSQIAGGGYNEQF

size: -
J: TRBJ2-3
V: TRBV18
length: 12
CDR3: ASSPNAYTDTQY

size: -
J: TRBJ2-5
V: TRBV10-3
length: 9
CDR3: AISERGTQY

size: once
J: TRBJ2-7
V: TRBV20-1
length: 13
CDR3: SARDPAGGSYEQY

size: -
J: TRBJ2-6
V: TRBV7-9
length: 11
CDR3: ARTGAGANVLT

size: -
J: TRBJ2-1
V: TRBV4-1
length: 17
CDR3: ASSWTPVRTRSETDEQF

size: -
J: TRBJ2-7
V: TRBV3-1
length: 13
CDR3: ASSQMTSGGNEQY

size: -
J: TRBJ2-2
V: TRBV29-1
length: 12
CDR3: SVSLAGGLGELF

size: -
J: TRBJ1-1
V: TRBV3-1
length: 11
CDR3: ASRVQGNTEAF

size: -
J: TRBJ1-5
V: TRBV12-3/TRBV12-4
length: 12
CDR3: ASRQGMGDQPQH

size: -
J: TRBJ2-2
V: TRBV9
length: 13
CDR3: ASSVGPQNTGELF

size: -
J: TRBJ1-5
V: TRBV9
length: 12
CDR3: ASSVAGSNQPQH

size: -
J: TRBJ1-2
V: TRBV7-3
length: 12
CDR3: ASSRTGANGGYT

size: -
J: TRBJ2-7
V: TRBV18
length: 13
CDR3: ASSPGDREGYEQY

size: -
J: TRBJ2-7
V: TRBV5-4
length: 13
CDR3: ASSLRQGVSYEQY

size: -
J: TRBJ2-6
V: TRBV10-3
length: 13
CDR3: AISDWTGNTNVLT

size: -
J: TRBJ2-2
V: TRBV20-1
length: 12
CDR3: SAPTSVEGGELF

size: -
J: TRBJ2-1
V: TRBV18
length: 13
CDR3: ASSYRTSPYNEQF

size: -
J: TRBJ1-5
V: TRBV12-5
length: 14
CDR3: ASGLLWGFSDQPQH

size: -
J: TRBJ2-1
V: TRBV7-3
length: 13
CDR3: ASSLAGVQNNEQF

size: -
J: TRBJ1-2
V: TRBV2
length: 12
CDR3: ASSESTAVYGYT

size: -
J: TRBJ1-1
V: TRBV3-1
length: 12
CDR3: ASSLWTPNTEAF

size: -
J: TRBJ2-7
V: TRBV18
length: 11
CDR3: ASSLSLLREQY

size: once
J: TRBJ1-2
V: TRBV18
length: 13
CDR3: ASSPSDRPSGGYT

size: -
J: TRBJ1-2
V: TRBV29-1
length: 11
CDR3: SGGDSGNYGYT

size: -
J: TRBJ1-1
V: TRBV15
length: 12
CDR3: ATSRGKELSEAF

size: -
J: TRBJ2-1
V: TRBV20-1
length: 10
CDR3: SAMGPLNEQF

size: -
J: TRBJ2-5
V: TRBV12-3/TRBV12-4
length: 12
CDR3: ASTSSGGGETQY

size: few
J: TRBJ1-1
V: TRBV6-4
length: 12
CDR3: ASSDSDRGTEAF

size: -
J: TRBJ2-2
V: TRBV24-1
length: 14
CDR3: ATSVPAGVHTGELF

size: once
J: TRBJ2-7
V: TRBV4-2
length: 14
CDR3: ASSQEGGRGTYEQY

size: -
J: TRBJ2-5
V: TRBV29-1
length: 11
CDR3: SVEDRGRETQY

size: -
J: TRBJ2-3
V: TRBV7-2
length: 13
CDR3: ASSARGQSTDTQY

size: -
J: TRBJ1-5
V: TRBV28
length: 13
CDR3: ASSRDRERNQPQH

size: -
J: TRBJ2-3
V: TRBV19
length: 8
CDR3: ASIGDTQY

size: -
J: TRBJ2-6
V: TRBV7-2
length: 13
CDR3: ASSTGGTGANVLT

size: -
J: TRBJ2-1
V: TRBV14
length: 14
CDR3: ASSQPTSDTLNEQF

size: once
J: TRBJ2-3
V: TRBV7-9
length: 10
CDR3: ATSEVADTQY

size: -
J: TRBJ2-7
V: TRBV9
length: 13
CDR3: ASSVEGRQGGEQY

size: -
J: TRBJ1-1
V: TRBV29-1
length: 11
CDR3: SVEPQGGVGAF

size: -
J: TRBJ2-4
V: TRBV20-1
length: 12
CDR3: SARESGTGNIQY

size: -
J: TRBJ2-7
V: TRBV25-1
length: 6
CDR3: EIGEQY

size: -
J: TRBJ1-5
V: TRBV30
length: 13
CDR3: AWTMTGSGNQPQH

size: once
J: TRBJ2-1
V: TRBV29-1
length: 13
CDR3: SVPRLAGVNNEQF

size: -
J: TRBJ2-2
V: TRBV7-8
length: 14
CDR3: ASSLAGLANTGELF

size: once
J: TRBJ1-1
V: TRBV13
length: 12
CDR3: ASSPKQGNTEAF

size: once
J: TRBJ2-3
V: TRBV20-1
length: 13
CDR3: SARSSLAGGGTQY